This T cell receptor (beta chain) was sequenced in a study of cytomegalovirus exposure and HLA in healthy donors. Germline values: CDR1 LNHDA, CDR2 SQIVND (reference sequence). V was clipped by 9 bases and J by 1 base; unmatched bases: 6. The CDR3 loop spans 14 amino acids. Produced via immunoSEQ multiplex PCR; TCRdb's table is partial and in-frame only. The table shows 200,000 or so clones, with roughly 80% occurring only once. This sequence was found in a man in his late teens or twenties in good health and CMV-seropositive. Sequenced material: PBMCs. The chain employs TRBV19 and TRBJ2-3; 8 bases fit TRBD2. CDR3 in amino acids: CASSLAARTDTQYF. DNA of the CDR3: TGTGCCAGCTCACTAGCGGCACGCACAGATACGCAGTATTTT.